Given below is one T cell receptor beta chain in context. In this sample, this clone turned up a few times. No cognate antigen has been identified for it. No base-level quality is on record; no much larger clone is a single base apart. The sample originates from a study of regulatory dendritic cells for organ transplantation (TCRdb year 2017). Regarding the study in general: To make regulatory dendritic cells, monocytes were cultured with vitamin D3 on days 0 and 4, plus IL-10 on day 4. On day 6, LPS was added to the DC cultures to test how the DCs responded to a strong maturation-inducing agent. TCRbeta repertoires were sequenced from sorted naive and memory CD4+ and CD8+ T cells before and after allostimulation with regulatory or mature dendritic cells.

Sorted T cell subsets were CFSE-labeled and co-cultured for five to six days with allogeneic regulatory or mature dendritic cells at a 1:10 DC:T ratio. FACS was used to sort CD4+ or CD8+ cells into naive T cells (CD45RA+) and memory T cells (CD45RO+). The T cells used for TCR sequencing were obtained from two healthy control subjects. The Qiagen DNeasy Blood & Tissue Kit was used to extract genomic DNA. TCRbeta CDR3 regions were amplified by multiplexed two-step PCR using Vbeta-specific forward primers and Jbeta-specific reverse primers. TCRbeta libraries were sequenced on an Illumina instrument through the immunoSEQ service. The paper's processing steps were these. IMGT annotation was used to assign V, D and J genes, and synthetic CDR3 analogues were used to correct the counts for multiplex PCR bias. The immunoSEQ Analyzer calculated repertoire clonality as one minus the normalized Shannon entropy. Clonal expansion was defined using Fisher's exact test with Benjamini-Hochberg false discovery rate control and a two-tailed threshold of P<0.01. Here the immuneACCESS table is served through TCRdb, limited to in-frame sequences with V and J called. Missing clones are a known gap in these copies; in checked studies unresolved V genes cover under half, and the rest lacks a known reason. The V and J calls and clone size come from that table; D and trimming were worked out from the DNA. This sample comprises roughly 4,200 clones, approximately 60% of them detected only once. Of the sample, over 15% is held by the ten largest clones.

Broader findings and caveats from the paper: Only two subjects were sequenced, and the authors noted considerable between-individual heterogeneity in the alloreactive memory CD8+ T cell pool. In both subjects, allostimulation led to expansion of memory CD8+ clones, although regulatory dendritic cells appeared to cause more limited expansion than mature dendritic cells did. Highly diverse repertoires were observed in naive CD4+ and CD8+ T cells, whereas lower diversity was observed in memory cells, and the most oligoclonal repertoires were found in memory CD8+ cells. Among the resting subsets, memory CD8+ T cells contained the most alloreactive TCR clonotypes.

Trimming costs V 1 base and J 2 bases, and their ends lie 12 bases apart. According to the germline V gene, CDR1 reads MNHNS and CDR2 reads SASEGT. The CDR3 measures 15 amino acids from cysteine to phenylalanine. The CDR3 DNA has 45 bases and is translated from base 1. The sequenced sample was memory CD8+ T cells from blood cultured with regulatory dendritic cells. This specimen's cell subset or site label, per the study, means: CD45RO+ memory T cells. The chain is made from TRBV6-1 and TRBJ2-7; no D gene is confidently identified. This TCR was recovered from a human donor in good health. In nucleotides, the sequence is TGTGCCAGCAGTGAAGATTTTAGCCGGGCCTACGAGCAGTACTTC. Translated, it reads CASSEDFSRAYEQYF.